These 13 T cell receptor beta chains were all obtained from the same sample, sequenced in a study of blood T cells in healthy people across ages. Primed by a sample-barcoded 5' primer and a J-beta primer mix, a second PCR proceeded for roughly 7 to 11 cycles. TCRdb reprocessed the 5' RACE reads via MiXCR and lists one record per CDR3 protein. The profile covers hundreds of thousands of distinct CDR3 sequences, with less than 40% appearing a single time and 15% taken by the ten largest. The source material was blood. All receptors derive from a woman aged 80 or over in good health.

This clonotype came up many times. The chain carries TRBV5-5 and TRBJ2-1, with a tentative D call TRBD2 (6 bases). CDR1 is SGHKS and CDR2 is YYEKEE in the germline V gene (reference sequence). Trimming took 7 bases from V and 7 from J, leaving 15 bases between them. This CDR3 has 13 residues. The DNA of the CDR3 is TGTGCCAGCGAGCTGGGTCGGGGGAATGAGCAGTTCTTC. Its protein is CASELGRGNEQFF.

This clonotype was detected ten times or more. V gene TRBV7-2 combines with J gene TRBJ2-1; D is ambiguous. The CDR3 length is 15 residues. In germline, CDR1 is SGHTA, CDR2 FQGNSA. V lost 4 bases, J lost 2 bases, and 12 bases lay in between. Here the CDR3 reads CASSSEVGTYNEQFF. The DNA of the CDR3 is TGTGCCAGCAGCTCAGAGGTCGGAACCTACAATGAGCAGTTCTTC.

This clonotype occurred a few times. The V gene is TRBV15, the J gene TRBJ1-1; D is undetermined. Trimming pared 0 bases from V and 4 bases from J, leaving 9 bases between. The germline V gene has CDR1 LNHNV and CDR2 YYDKDF (reference sequence). The CDR3 is 14 residues long. CDR3 amino acids: CATSRDIQRTEAFF. The CDR3 nucleotides read TGTGCCACCAGCAGAGATATACAGCGCACTGAAGCTTTCTTT.

The J gene is TRBJ2-5, the V gene TRBV5-5; D ambiguous. Germline V gene data show CDR1 as SGHKS and CDR2 as YYEKEE (reference sequence). CDR3 length: 14 amino acids. V was cut by 1 base and J by 1 base, with 8 bases left in between. The CDR3 is CASSLYGSQETQYF. CDR3 bases: TGTGCCAGCAGCTTGTATGGCAGCCAAGAGACCCAGTACTTC.

This chain connects TRBV5-1 to TRBJ2-5; the D gene is possibly TRBD2 (6 bases). Looked up from germline, CDR1 is SGHRS and CDR2 is YFSETQ. The V gene lost 2 bases and the J gene lost 2 bases, with 13 bases spanning the gap. The CDR3 contains 15 residues. The chain's CDR3 is CASSFVVGGQETQYF. Written as DNA, the CDR3 is TGCGCCAGCAGCTTCGTCGTTGGGGGGCAAGAGACCCAGTACTTC.

This clonotype has more than one count but fewer than ten. This sequence joins TRBV27 and TRBJ2-3; 7 bases line up with TRBD1. Trimming cost V 11 bases and J 3 bases; bases outside gene matches: 11. This CDR3 comprises 14 residues. Germline-derived CDR1 and CDR2 are MNHEY and SMNVEV (reference sequence). This CDR3 is CAGYRGCETDTQYF. CDR3 DNA: TGTGCCGGATACAGGGGTTGCGAGACAGATACGCAGTATTTT.

This clonotype was found a few times. The chain has TRBV7-2 and TRBJ2-3; 9 bases agree with TRBD2. The germline V gene encodes CDR1 SGHTA and CDR2 FQGNSA. The J segment lost 2 bases and the V segment lost 5 bases, leaving 11 bases of the junction unmatched. The CDR3 length is 17 residues. The CDR3 loop reads CASSLPSGRFPTDTQYF. CDR3 DNA: TGTGCCAGCAGCCTACCGAGCGGGAGGTTTCCCACAGATACGCAGTATTTT. The full variable domain, completed using reference TRBV7-2 and TRBJ2-3, is GAGVSQSPSNKVTEKGKDVELRCDPISGHTALYWYRQSLGQGLEFLIYFQGNSAPDKSGLPSDRFSAERTGGSVSTLTIQRTQQEDSAVYLCASSLPSGRFPTDTQYFGPGTRLTVL.

This clonotype was counted many times. Being one base from a much bigger clone, this may be a read error. The chain uses TRBV20-1 and TRBJ2-5; D might be TRBD1 (5 bases). The germline CDR1 and CDR2 sequences are DFQATT and SNEGSKA (reference sequence). This CDR3 contains 12 residues. The CDR3 nucleotides read TGCAGGGCTACAAGGGGTCGGGAGACCCAGTACTTC. Translated: CRATRGRETQYF.

In its sample, this clonotype was seen a few times. A much larger clonotype is one base distant, so this may be a read error. V gene TRBV7-9 combines with J gene TRBJ2-1, with 9 nucleotides matching TRBD1. The trim removed 4 bases at V and 4 bases at J, leaving 2 bases unmatched. Germline V gene sequence: CDR1 SEHNR, CDR2 FQNEAQ (reference sequence). This CDR3 has 14 residues. The CDR3 DNA is TGTGCCAGCAGCTGCGGACAGGGGTACAATGAGCAGTTCTTC. It specifies CASSCGQGYNEQFF.

The gene calls are TRBV20-1 and TRBJ2-1; the D gene is possibly TRBD1 (6 bases). The CDR3 runs 14 residues. Germline-derived CDR1 and CDR2 are DFQATT and SNEGSKA (reference sequence). V lost 4 bases and J lost 0, with 10 bases in between. The CDR3 loop reads CSAKDRLSYNEQFF. The CDR3 DNA follows: TGCAGTGCTAAGGACAGACTCTCCTACAATGAGCAGTTCTTC.

The sample holds many counts of this clonotype. The chain links TRBV7-2 to TRBJ1-2, with D perhaps TRBD1 (5 bases). The V gene's germline CDR1 is SGHTA and CDR2 FQGNSA. This CDR3 is built from 15 residues. V was pared by 1 base and J by 5 bases, with 14 bases between. The CDR3 DNA sequence: TGTGCCAGCAGCTTAGTTCGGGGGGATCTGTATGGCTACACCTTC. This translates into CASSLVRGDLYGYTF.

This clonotype was seen ten or more times. The chain joins TRBV6-6 to TRBJ2-5; possibly TRBD2 for D (7 bases). Germline V lookup: CDR1 MNHNY, CDR2 SVGAGI (reference sequence). Trimming left V 7 bases short and J 5 bases short, with 17 bases between. The CDR3 is 14 amino acids. The CDR3 DNA is TGTGCCAGCACCCATGGGGGGGGCGGGGAGACCCAGTACTTC. This sequence encodes CASTHGGGGETQYF.

This chain connects TRBV20-1 to TRBJ1-1; no clear D. The CDR3 contains 11 residues. In germline, CDR1 is DFQATT, CDR2 SNEGSKA (reference sequence). V was pared by 3 bases and J by 5 bases, with 7 bases between. CDR3 DNA sequence: TGCAGTGCTAGCGCGGGGACTGAAGCTTTCTTT. It specifies CSASAGTEAFF.